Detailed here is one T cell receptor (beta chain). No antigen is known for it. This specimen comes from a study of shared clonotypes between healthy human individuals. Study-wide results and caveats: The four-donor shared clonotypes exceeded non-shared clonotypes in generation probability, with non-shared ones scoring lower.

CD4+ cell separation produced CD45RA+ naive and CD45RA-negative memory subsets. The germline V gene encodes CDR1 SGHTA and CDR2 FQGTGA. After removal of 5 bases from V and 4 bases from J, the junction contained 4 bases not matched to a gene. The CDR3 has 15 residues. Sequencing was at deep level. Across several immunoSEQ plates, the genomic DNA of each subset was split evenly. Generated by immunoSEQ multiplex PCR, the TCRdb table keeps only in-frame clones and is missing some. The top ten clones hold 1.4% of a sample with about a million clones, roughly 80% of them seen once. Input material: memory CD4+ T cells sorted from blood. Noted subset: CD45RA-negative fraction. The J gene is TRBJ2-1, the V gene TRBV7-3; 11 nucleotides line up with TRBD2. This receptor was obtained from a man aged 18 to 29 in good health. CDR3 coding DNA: TGTGCCAGCAGCCTAGCGGGGGGACAATACAATGAGCAGTTCTTC. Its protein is CASSLAGGQYNEQFF.